This is a list of T cell receptor beta chains from one sample in a study of CD4 T cells in relation to SARS-CoV-2 and coronaviruses. Sequenced by immunoSEQ multiplex PCR; TCRdb stores in-frame clones only, minus some. The profile shows about 22,000 clones, approximately 70% of them singletons. No antigens are known for them. The sequenced sample was CD4+ T cells from PBMCs, cultured in vitro. The receptors shown here come from a human donor in good health. Both conserved end residues are part of each CDR3. Each record gives: CDR3 DNA, CDR3 protein, V gene, CDR3 length, D gene, J gene, clone size. D genes are given only for firm matches. Some rows have no size entry. The others give once, few or many, or a class for an expanded clone.

TGTGCCAGCTCACCACGAGAGGGGATGAACACTGAAGCTTTCTTT | CASSPREGMNTEAFF | TRBV18 | 15 | - | TRBJ1-1 | -
TGTGCCAGCAGCTCGGGGACTAGCGGGACCACAGATACGCAGTATTTT | CASSSGTSGTTDTQYF | TRBV11-3 | 16 | TRBD2 | TRBJ2-3 | -
TGTGCCAGTAGTACCCTGGGGAGAGGAAGGCCGACTGAAGCTTTCTTT | CASSTLGRGRPTEAFF | TRBV19 | 16 | - | TRBJ1-1 | -
TGTGCCAGCAGCCAAGAGGAGAGACAGGGTAACTATGGCTACACCTTC | CASSQEERQGNYGYTF | TRBV4-2 | 16 | TRBD1 | TRBJ1-2 | -
TGTGCCAGCAGCTTAGACGGGGGATACAATGAGCAGTTCTTC | CASSLDGGYNEQFF | TRBV7-3 | 14 | - | TRBJ2-1 | few
TGTGCCAGCAGCCAAAACAATAACTACGAGCAGTACTTC | CASSQNNNYEQYF | TRBV14 | 13 | - | TRBJ2-7 | -
TGTGCCAGCCGGAAGAGTTTAGTGCCAACCTACGAGCAGTACTTC | CASRKSLVPTYEQYF | TRBV19 | 15 | - | TRBJ2-7 | -
TGTGCCAGCAGCTTAGATAGTTACGAGCAGTACTTC | CASSLDSYEQYF | TRBV11-2 | 12 | - | TRBJ2-7 | -
TGTGCCAGCAGCTTGGGGACGGCCCCCAATGAGCAGTTCTTC | CASSLGTAPNEQFF | TRBV7-2 | 14 | - | TRBJ2-1 | once
TGCGCCAGCACCACGGACCCCTGGAATTCACCCCTCCACTTT | CASTTDPWNSPLHF | TRBV5-1 | 14 | - | TRBJ1-6 | -
TGTGCCAGCAGCTTGGATTACGCGAACACCGGGGAGCTGTTTTTT | CASSLDYANTGELFF | TRBV7-9 | 15 | - | TRBJ2-2 | -
TGTGCCAGCCAATTGATCAGGGGGCAGGGAAACACCATATATTTT | CASQLIRGQGNTIYF | TRBV7-2 | 15 | TRBD1 | TRBJ1-3 | -
TGCGCCAGCAGCCAAGGGGGAGGGAAGTGGCCGCAGGAAAAACTGTTTTTT | CASSQGGGKWPQEKLFF | TRBV4-3 | 17 | - | TRBJ1-4 | -
TGTGCCAGCAGCCAAGTGGGACGAGACACCATATATTTT | CASSQVGRDTIYF | TRBV3-1/TRBV3-2 | 13 | - | TRBJ1-3 | -
TGTGCCAGCAGCTTAGGGACGGCAGACACAGATACGCAGTATTTT | CASSLGTADTDTQYF | TRBV7-6 | 15 | - | TRBJ2-3 | -
TGTGCCAGCAGCTCCTTATACGGGCAGACCCAGTACTTC | CASSSLYGQTQYF | TRBV5-6 | 13 | - | TRBJ2-5 | -
TGTGCCTGGAGTGTGGGTAGCGGGAGTTCCGATACGCAGTATTTT | CAWSVGSGSSDTQYF | TRBV30 | 15 | TRBD2 | TRBJ2-3 | -
TGTGCCAGCAAGACAGGGAGGGGAACTGAAGCTTTCTTT | CASKTGRGTEAFF | TRBV2 | 13 | TRBD1 | TRBJ1-1 | -
TGCGCCAGCAGCCCAACAGGGGACACCGGGGAGCTGTTTTTT | CASSPTGDTGELFF | TRBV5-1 | 14 | TRBD1 | TRBJ2-2 | few
TGCGCCAGCAGCCTTGTCTCGACCGGGGAGCTGTTTTTT | CASSLVSTGELFF | TRBV4-1 | 13 | - | TRBJ2-2 | few
TGTGCCAGCAGTTCTACTAGCGGGAGGAGGAGGGCTGAGAGACTAGCCAAAAACATTCAGTACTTC | CASSSTSGRRRAERLAKNIQYF | TRBV27 | 22 | TRBD2 | TRBJ2-4 | -
TGTGCCAGCAGCTTAACGGATTACGAGCAGTACTTC | CASSLTDYEQYF | TRBV7-9 | 12 | - | TRBJ2-7 | few
TGTGCCAGCAGCGTACGGCGTAATTCTGAAGCTTTCTTT | CASSVRRNSEAFF | TRBV9 | 13 | - | TRBJ1-1 | -
TGCGCCAGCAGCTTGGAGAGGCGGGCAGATACGCAGTATTTT | CASSLERRADTQYF | TRBV5-1 | 14 | - | TRBJ2-3 | -
TGCGCCAGCAGCCCGGGGGGGGGTTTAGGGACTGAAGCTTTCTTT | CASSPGGGLGTEAFF | TRBV5-1 | 15 | - | TRBJ1-1 | once
TGTGCCAGCAGGCTCCCCTCAGTTGGGGCCAACGTCCTGACTTTC | CASRLPSVGANVLTF | TRBV28 | 15 | - | TRBJ2-6 | -
TGCGCCAGCAGTCAATCGTTTCGTCTTGGGGCCAACGTCCTGACTTTC | CASSQSFRLGANVLTF | TRBV23-1 | 16 | - | TRBJ2-6 | -
TGTGCCAGCCAGGCTAGCGGGAGTATCGCAGATACGCAGTATTTT | CASQASGSIADTQYF | TRBV6-5 | 15 | TRBD2 | TRBJ2-3 | -
TGTGCCAGCAGCCAAGAAGGGACAGGGGGCTACGAGCAGTACTTC | CASSQEGTGGYEQYF | TRBV11-1 | 15 | TRBD1 | TRBJ2-7 | -
TGTGCCTGGAGTGTGACGGGGTCTGACACTGAAGCTTTCTTT | CAWSVTGSDTEAFF | TRBV30 | 14 | - | TRBJ1-1 | few
TGTGCCAGCTCACAAGGCAGGGGCCAAGAGACCCAGTACTTC | CASSQGRGQETQYF | TRBV18 | 14 | - | TRBJ2-5 | once
TGTGCCAGCAGCTTAACAGGGGGCTTAATGTCCTACGAGCAGTACTTC | CASSLTGGLMSYEQYF | TRBV7-8 | 16 | TRBD1 | TRBJ2-7 | few
TGTGCCAGCAGCCCGCTAGCGGGGGGTGTTAGCGAGCAGTACTTC | CASSPLAGGVSEQYF | TRBV7-9 | 15 | TRBD2 | TRBJ2-7 | -
TGCGCCAGCAGCACTGACAACGGGTACGAGCAGTACTTC | CASSTDNGYEQYF | TRBV5-1 | 13 | - | TRBJ2-7 | once
TGTGCCAGCAGTTACTCCCAGGGATTATTATACGGCTACACCTTC | CASSYSQGLLYGYTF | TRBV6-5 | 15 | - | TRBJ1-2 | -
TGTGCCAGCAGGCCTCGTGGCACCAGCTCCTACGAGCAGTACTTC | CASRPRGTSSYEQYF | TRBV6-2/TRBV6-3 | 15 | - | TRBJ2-7 | -
TGTGCCAGCAGCCCCAGGAGCGAGGGCACCGGGGAGCTGTTTTTT | CASSPRSEGTGELFF | TRBV7-2 | 15 | - | TRBJ2-2 | -
TGCGCCAGCAGCCAAGCAGGGGCAGACACAGATACGCAGTATTTT | CASSQAGADTDTQYF | TRBV4-3 | 15 | - | TRBJ2-3 | few
TGTGCCAGTAGTTCTCACAGGGGGCGCGGGGGGACCACCTCCTACGAGCAGTACTTC | CASSSHRGRGGTTSYEQYF | TRBV19 | 19 | - | TRBJ2-7 | few
TGTGCCAGCAGCCGGACTAGCGGGTACGGGTCCTACAATGAGCAGTTCTTC | CASSRTSGYGSYNEQFF | TRBV9 | 17 | TRBD2 | TRBJ2-1 | -
TGTGCCAGCGGAGGACAGGGAGGACGTTCACCCCTCCACTTT | CASGGQGGRSPLHF | TRBV2 | 14 | TRBD1 | TRBJ1-6 | few
TGTGCCAGCAGTTTCGGTCAGATACAGGGCGGGGGTCAGCCCCAGCATTTT | CASSFGQIQGGGQPQHF | TRBV2 | 17 | - | TRBJ1-5 | -
TGTGCCAGCCACTCCGAGAGGGGCACTGAAGCTTTCTTT | CASHSERGTEAFF | TRBV5-6 | 13 | - | TRBJ1-1 | -
TGTGCCAGCAGCCGGTCGGACTTGAAAGGTGGCTACACCTTC | CASSRSDLKGGYTF | TRBV3-1/TRBV3-2 | 14 | - | TRBJ1-2 | -
TGTGCCAGCAGCTCACAGGTAGTTCAGAACACCGGGGAGCTGTTTTTT | CASSSQVVQNTGELFF | TRBV7-2 | 16 | - | TRBJ2-2 | few
TGTGCCAGCAGACCGACAGGGAGGTTGAATGAAAAACTGTTTTTT | CASRPTGRLNEKLFF | TRBV25-1 | 15 | TRBD1 | TRBJ1-4 | -
TGTGCGGGGTCCCGGGACAAGGGGGGCTACACCTTC | CAGSRDKGGYTF | TRBV2 | 12 | - | TRBJ1-2 | few
TGTGCCAGCAGTGAATACACAGGCCCCGGGGAGACCCAGTACTTC | CASSEYTGPGETQYF | TRBV25-1 | 15 | - | TRBJ2-5 | -
TGCGCCAGCAGCTTGGATGGGTCCATGAACACTGAAGCTTTCTTT | CASSLDGSMNTEAFF | TRBV5-1 | 15 | - | TRBJ1-1 | -
TGTGCCAGCAGTTTGAGAACGTCCTCCGAGCAGTACTTC | CASSLRTSSEQYF | TRBV12-3/TRBV12-4 | 13 | - | TRBJ2-7 | -
TGCAGTGCTCGAGACAGGGCGAGCTACACCTTC | CSARDRASYTF | TRBV20-1 | 11 | TRBD1 | TRBJ1-2 | few
TGTGCCAGTAGTTACCCCGGGGCAGTGGGCTATGGCTACACCTTC | CASSYPGAVGYGYTF | TRBV19 | 15 | - | TRBJ1-2 | -
TGTGCCAGCCGAGGACAGACGAACACTGAAGCTTTCTTT | CASRGQTNTEAFF | TRBV2 | 13 | - | TRBJ1-1 | -
TGTGCCAGCAGCCTCGGGACTAGCGGTTGGACAGATACGCAGTATTTT | CASSLGTSGWTDTQYF | TRBV4-2 | 16 | TRBD2 | TRBJ2-3 | -